These T cell receptor beta chains were read from a single sample in a study of control samples from healthy donors and cancer patients. Profiled with immunoSEQ multiplex PCR; TCRdb holds only in-frame clones, not every one. This sample yields roughly 170,000 clones, of which 93% are seen a single time; 4.1% belongs to the top ten. Sequencing was carried out using blood. The source is a woman aged 60 to 75 in good health. CDR3s include the opening cysteine and the closing phenylalanine or tryptophan. The D gene is left open where the match is weak. Only part of the rows carry a size: once, few, many, or a class if the clone is expanded.

>once|TRBJ1-6|.|TRBV6-2/TRBV6-3
TGTGCCAGCAGTTACGATCGGAGGGAGGTCCCCTATAATTCACCCCTCCACTTT
CASSYDRREVPYNSPLHF
>.|TRBJ1-1|.|TRBV27
TGTGCCAGCAGTTTCCTCGACACCATGAACACTGAAGCTTTCTTT
CASSFLDTMNTEAFF
>.|TRBJ2-2|.|TRBV5-6
TGTGCCAGCAGCCCCCTACTGAGGACCGGGGAGCTGTTTTTT
CASSPLLRTGELFF
>.|TRBJ2-7|.|TRBV4-2
TGTGCCAGCAGCCAAGTCGGGACACCACGGGGGGAGCAGTACTTC
CASSQVGTPRGEQYF
>.|TRBJ1-5|.|TRBV11-2
TGTGCCAGCAGCTTAGGAAGGGGCAATCAGCCCCAGCATTTT
CASSLGRGNQPQHF
>.|TRBJ2-7|TRBD1|TRBV6-2/TRBV6-3
TGTGCCAGCAGTTACGGTGGACAGGCTTACGAGCAGTACTTC
CASSYGGQAYEQYF
>.|TRBJ2-2|.|TRBV11-3
TGTGCCAGCAGCTTATTGGGCTCGGACACCGGGGAGCTGTTTTTT
CASSLLGSDTGELFF
>once|TRBJ1-1|.|TRBV7-9
TGTGCCAGCAGCTTATTCGGGTCCGGCGGCACTGAAGCTTTCTTT
CASSLFGSGGTEAFF
>.|TRBJ2-7|.|TRBV13
TGTGCCAGCAGCCCCCAGAAGGGGTACTACGAGCAGTACTTC
CASSPQKGYYEQYF
>.|TRBJ1-1|.|TRBV30
TGTGCCTGGACTTCGTTCGATGAAGCTTTCTTT
CAWTSFDEAFF
>.|TRBJ2-7|.|TRBV4-3
TGCGCCAGCAGCCAAGATGTTGGAGAAAGCTACGAGCAGTACTTC
CASSQDVGESYEQYF
>.|TRBJ2-5|.|TRBV10-3
TGTGCCATCAGCCATCCTCAGCCCGGGGGCGATGAGACCCAGTACTTC
CAISHPQPGGDETQYF
>.|TRBJ1-5|TRBD1|TRBV18
TGTGCCAGCTCACCACCACAGGGGGCGAGCAATCAGCCCCAGCATTTT
CASSPPQGASNQPQHF
>.|TRBJ1-1|.|TRBV5-1
TGCGCCAGCAGCTTGGGACCGGTCACTGAAGCTTTCTTT
CASSLGPVTEAFF
>.|TRBJ2-7|TRBD2|TRBV19
TGTGCCACCCTCGGAAGGAGCGGGGCGGGCTACGAGCAGTACTTC
CATLGRSGAGYEQYF
>.|TRBJ2-7|.|TRBV6-2/TRBV6-3
TGTGCCAGCAGTTTTCGGGGGGCCGGGGACCTCTACGAGCAGTACTTC
CASSFRGAGDLYEQYF
>.|TRBJ1-6|.|TRBV6-5
TGTGCCAGCAGGGTTGGGGATTCGGATTCACCCCTCCACTTT
CASRVGDSDSPLHF
>.|TRBJ1-1|.|TRBV12-3/TRBV12-4
TGTGCCAGCAGTTGGGCGGCGAACACTGAAGCTTTCTTT
CASSWAANTEAFF
>.|TRBJ1-1|.|TRBV5-1
TGCGCCAGCAGCTCGACAGCCTTGAACACTGAAGCTTTCTTT
CASSSTALNTEAFF
>.|TRBJ2-1|.|TRBV9
TGTGCCAGCAGCGCTACCAGGGGCTCGGCGAGTGAGCAGTTCTTC
CASSATRGSASEQFF
>.|TRBJ1-5|.|TRBV30
TGTGCCTGGAGTCATAAGGGGCTAAATCAGCCCCAGCATTTT
CAWSHKGLNQPQHF
>.|TRBJ2-5|.|TRBV4-3
TGCGCCAGCAGCCAATCGTGGGGCCGGGAGACCCAGTACTTC
CASSQSWGRETQYF
>.|TRBJ1-3|.|TRBV10-2
TGCGCCAGCAGTGATGCGGCGGGCAACTCTGGAAACACCATATATTTT
CASSDAAGNSGNTIYF
>.|TRBJ1-2|.|TRBV19
TGTGCCAGTAGTCCCGGGGGTAGAGACTATGGCTACACCTTC
CASSPGGRDYGYTF
>.|TRBJ2-3|.|TRBV6-5
TGTGCCAGCAGACCGGAGGGACTTAGCACAGATACGCAGTATTTT
CASRPEGLSTDTQYF
>.|TRBJ2-4|TRBD1|TRBV28
TGTGCCAGCAGTTTACCGGGACAGGGCTACATTCAGTACTTC
CASSLPGQGYIQYF
>.|TRBJ2-2|TRBD1|TRBV6-6
TGTGCCAGCAGTCCACAGGGGGTTCACACCGGGGAGCTGTTTTTT
CASSPQGVHTGELFF
>.|TRBJ1-2|.|TRBV6-1
TGTGCCAGCAGGGAACCCTCGGGGTTGGCTAACTATGGCTACACCTTC
CASREPSGLANYGYTF
>.|TRBJ1-1|TRBD1|TRBV6-5
TGTGCCAGCAGTTCGCGACAGGGGTCGGGCACTGAAGCTTTCTTT
CASSSRQGSGTEAFF
>.|TRBJ1-5|.|TRBV10-2
TGCGCCAGCAGTTCCTCTGGGATCAATCAGCCCCAGCATTTT
CASSSSGINQPQHF
>.|TRBJ1-2|TRBD1|TRBV29-1
TGCAGCGTTGTAAGGACAGGCCGTGCGGATGGCTACACCTTC
CSVVRTGRADGYTF
>.|TRBJ1-1|.|TRBV5-1
TGCGCCAGCAGCCTGACAGGAAAGAACACTGAAGCTTTCTTT
CASSLTGKNTEAFF
>.|TRBJ1-6|.|TRBV27
TGTGCCAGCAGTTTACGCGGGGGCCCATTCTCCTATAATTCACCCCTCCACTTT
CASSLRGGPFSYNSPLHF
>.|TRBJ2-7|.|TRBV18
TGTGCCAGCTCACCGGTTTTGGGGGGTGCCTCCTACGAGCAGTACTTC
CASSPVLGGASYEQYF
>.|TRBJ1-2|.|TRBV6-2/TRBV6-3
TGTGCCAGCAGCCCAACACAGGGTTATGGCTACACCTTC
CASSPTQGYGYTF
>.|TRBJ1-2|TRBD1|TRBV25-1
TGTGCCACACATGCCGGGACAGGGGTGGGCTATGGCTACACCTTC
CATHAGTGVGYGYTF
>.|TRBJ2-7|TRBD1|TRBV6-4
TGTGCCAGCAGTGTGGACAGGGGATCCTACGAGCAGTACTTC
CASSVDRGSYEQYF
>.|TRBJ2-2|.|TRBV18
TGTGCCAGCTCACTTTCGGGGCTCCCCGGGGAGCTGTTTTTT
CASSLSGLPGELFF
>.|TRBJ1-6|TRBD1|TRBV3-1/TRBV3-2
TGTGCCAGCAGCCAAATACTCCGTACAGGGGAGTATAATTCACCCCTCCACTTT
CASSQILRTGEYNSPLHF
>.|TRBJ1-2|.|TRBV2
TGTGCCAGCAGTGACATTATTAGGGGAGCGGGCTATGGCTACACCTTC
CASSDIIRGAGYGYTF
>.|TRBJ2-7|.|TRBV12-3/TRBV12-4
TGTGCCAGCAGCAGAGGGGGGACCTACGAGCAGTACTTC
CASSRGGTYEQYF
>.|TRBJ1-5|TRBD1|TRBV6-6
TGTGCCAGCAGTCGACAGGGGCCGCGCCTCAATCAGCCCCAGCATTTT
CASSRQGPRLNQPQHF
>.|TRBJ2-7|.|TRBV12-3/TRBV12-4
TGTGCCAGCAGTGCCTCGGCCCTCTACGAGCAGTACTTC
CASSASALYEQYF
>.|TRBJ1-5|TRBD1|TRBV7-8
TGTGCCAGCAGCGCTCACAGGGGGAGCAATCAGCCCCAGCATTTT
CASSAHRGSNQPQHF
>few|TRBJ2-7|.|TRBV3-1/TRBV3-2
TGTGCCAGCAGCCAAGATAACTTCTGGGGAACGGGTGAGCAGTACTTC
CASSQDNFWGTGEQYF
>.|TRBJ2-4|.|TRBV5-8
TGTGCCAGCAGCTTGGATGGGAGGTCTAATCTGAACATTCAGTACTTC
CASSLDGRSNLNIQYF
>.|TRBJ2-5|.|TRBV9
TGTGCCAGCAGCGCGGGACAATGGGGCGAGACCCAGTACTTC
CASSAGQWGETQYF